A selection of T cell receptor beta chains follows, all from one sample in a study of cytomegalovirus exposure and HLA in healthy donors. Method: immunoSEQ multiplex PCR; TCRdb's copy keeps in-frame clones and lacks some. The sample consists of approximately 140,000 clones, about 85% of them appearing once. Sequenced input: PBMCs. The receptors stem from a boy aged 5 to 17 in good health and CMV-seronegative. CDR3s include the opening cysteine and the closing phenylalanine or tryptophan. The order of the fields is V gene, clone size, CDR3 length, J gene, D gene, CDR3 DNA, CDR3 protein. D genes are given only for firm matches. Rows give clone size only sometimes, using once, few, many, or a class for an expanded clone.

>TRBV15|NA|15|TRBJ2-1|NA
TGTGCCACCAGCAGAGATTCGCGGTCCTTCAATGAGCAGTTCTTC
CATSRDSRSFNEQFF
>TRBV7-2|once|16|TRBJ2-5|NA
TGTGCCAGCAGCTTACAACCCCTGGGGCTACAAGAGACCCAGTACTTC
CASSLQPLGLQETQYF
>TRBV10-3|NA|15|TRBJ2-2|TRBD1
TGTGCCATCAGGCCCGGGACAGCGAACACCGGGGAGCTGTTTTTT
CAIRPGTANTGELFF
>TRBV7-8|NA|17|TRBJ2-1|NA
TGTGCCAGCAGCTTAGGGTCTAGCACCAACACCTACAATGAGCAGTTCTTC
CASSLGSSTNTYNEQFF
>TRBV7-9|once|14|TRBJ1-4|NA
TGTGCCAGCAGCTTAGAAGAGGCTGGGGAGAGACTGTTTTTT
CASSLEEAGERLFF
>TRBV7-9|NA|16|TRBJ2-2|NA
TGTGCCAGCAGCTCACCGTATTTGGCCTCTGGCGGGGAGCTGTTTTTT
CASSSPYLASGGELFF
>TRBV7-2|NA|14|TRBJ1-2|NA
TGTGCCAGCAGCTTAGTTTTGGGCAGGTATGGCTACACCTTC
CASSLVLGRYGYTF
>TRBV9|NA|16|TRBJ2-2|NA
TGTGCCAGCAGCCCCAGCTCAGCTAGGAACACCGGGGAGCTGTTTTTT
CASSPSSARNTGELFF
>TRBV2|once|14|TRBJ2-7|NA
TGTGCCAGCAGGAACCAAGGACAAGGCTACGAGCAGTACTTC
CASRNQGQGYEQYF
>TRBV19|NA|15|TRBJ1-5|NA
TGTGCCAGTAGTATGACAGGTGCGCTTATTCAGCCCCAGCATTTT
CASSMTGALIQPQHF
>TRBV30|NA|14|TRBJ2-7|NA
TGTGCCAGCACCCGACAGTCGATCTCCTACGAGCAGTACTTC
CASTRQSISYEQYF
>TRBV2|NA|14|TRBJ1-5|NA
TGTGCCAGCAGTGAACAGGGGATAGGACAGCCCCAGCATTTT
CASSEQGIGQPQHF
>TRBV6-5|NA|13|TRBJ2-1|NA
TGTGCCAGCAGCAGGGAATTATTTAATGAGCAGTTCTTC
CASSRELFNEQFF
>TRBV5-4|once|15|TRBJ2-3|TRBD2
TGTGCCAGCAGCTTGTTGGCGGGAGACACAGATACGCAGTATTTT
CASSLLAGDTDTQYF
>TRBV6-5|few|12|TRBJ2-7|TRBD1
TGTGCCAGTCGGACAGGGGCCTACGAGCAGTACTTC
CASRTGAYEQYF
>TRBV6-5|few|13|TRBJ1-1|TRBD1
TGTGCCAGCAGTTATGAGGGGGCGGTTGAAGCTTTCTTT
CASSYEGAVEAFF